These 25 T cell receptor beta chains originate from one sample sequenced in a study of T cells in Graves' hyperthyroidism and ophthalmopathy (dated by TCRdb to the late 2010s). Library preparation was by multiplex PCR. Instrument on record: Illumina HiSeq 2000. TCR beta CDR3 regions were amplified from RNA transcripts. The first round of RT-PCR for the TCR CDR3 was performed with the HTBI primer set and the Qiagen OneStep RT-PCR kit. Through fastp at Q25 and MiXCR, TCRdb rebuilt clones from the public reads, retaining in-frame beta chains. Entries are consolidated by CDR3 protein sequence, retaining the most common genes and DNA. Across this sample there are more than 650,000 distinct CDR3 sequences, with approximately 15% seen only once. The top ten hold roughly a tenth of the sample. What was sequenced was blood. Receptor source: a woman between 18 and 30 years old with Graves' hyperthyroidism.

Remarks on this clonotype: A read error may account for a junction end that differs from germline. The V call is TRBV14, the J call TRBJ1-2; unclear D gene. This CDR3 has 12 residues. In germline, CDR1 is SGHDN, CDR2 FVKESK. CDR3 loop: CASSFPNHGYTF. The DNA of the CDR3 is TGTGCCAGCAGCTTCCCTAACCATGGCTACACCTTC.

This clonotype was seen at least ten times. The J gene is TRBJ2-7, the V gene TRBV18; no clear D gene. This CDR3 comprises 13 residues. CDR1 and CDR2 from the germline V gene are KGHSH and LQKENI. Trimming removed 0 bases at V and 6 bases at J, with 9 bases between. CDR3 nucleotide sequence: TGTGCCAGCTCACCACCGTCCGGGTCCGAGCAGTACTTC. Amino acids: CASSPPSGSEQYF.

Comment on this clonotype: Its ends do not fully match the called genes, so a read error is possible. The rearrangement uses TRBV14 and TRBJ2-7; D remains ambiguous. The CDR3 loop spans 13 amino acids. Germline V lookup: CDR1 SGHDN, CDR2 FVKESK. The CDR3 here is CASSQVRSSEQYF. As DNA, the CDR3 is TGTGCCAGCAGCCAAGTTCGTTCCTCCGAGCAGTACTTC.

V gene TRBV29-1 combines with J gene TRBJ2-1; no definite D call. V was clipped by 3 bases and J by 6 bases, with 15 bases between them. The CDR3 extends over 14 amino acids. Looked up from germline, CDR1 is SQVTM and CDR2 is ANQGSEA. This chain's CDR3 is CSVEAGTIFNEQFF. The CDR3 coding sequence is TGCAGCGTTGAGGCAGGTACCATATTCAATGAGCAGTTCTTC.

V and J are TRBV12-3 or TRBV12-4 and TRBJ1-4, with no clear D. Between the trimmed V and J ends, which lost 7 bases and 0 bases, there was a span of 6 bases. The CDR3 runs 13 residues. In nucleotides, the CDR3 is TGTGCCAGCAAGGTTTCAACTAATGAAAAACTGTTTTTT. As protein: CASKVSTNEKLFF.

This clonotype was detected only a few times. J is TRBJ1-6 and V is TRBV9, with TRBD1 matching 7 bases. Trimming at V came to 2 bases and at J to 5 bases, leaving 1 base not matched to a gene. Per the germline V gene, CDR1 is SGDLS and CDR2 is YYNGEE. This CDR3 contains 14 residues. The CDR3 loop reads CASSVGQDNSPLHF. CDR3 DNA sequence: TGTGCCAGCAGCGTCGGACAGGATAATTCACCCCTCCACTTT. Full variable domain (missing parts from reference TRBV9 and TRBJ1-6): DSGVTQTPKHLITATGQRVTLRCSPRSGDLSVYWYQQSLDQGLQFLIQYYNGEERAKGNILERFSAQQFPDLHSELNLSSLELGDSALYFCASSVGQDNSPLHFGNGTRLTVT.

This chain's CDR3 is CSARDWQASSYNSPLHF. The CDR3 bases are TGCAGTGCTAGAGATTGGCAGGCCAGCTCCTATAATTCACCCCTCCACTTT. This rearrangement joins TRBV20-1 to TRBJ1-6; D gene ambiguous. The V end was cut by 0 bases, the J end by 0 bases, with 12 bases between. The CDR3 is 17 residues long. The germline V gene has CDR1 DFQATT and CDR2 SNEGSKA (reference sequence).

This clonotype has a count of ten or more. The chain has TRBV30 and TRBJ2-7, with 10 bases that match TRBD2. V shed 3 bases and J 6 bases; nucleotides not matched to a gene: 8. The germline CDR1 and CDR2 sequences are GTSNPN and SVGIG (reference sequence). The length of the CDR3 is 14 residues. The CDR3 coding sequence is TGTGCCTGGAGACCACTAGCGGGATACCGCGAGCAGTACTTC. It codes for CAWRPLAGYREQYF.

This clonotype turned up a few times. The chain combines TRBV7-9 with TRBJ1-2, with D possibly matching TRBD1 (5 bases). Trimming took off 3 bases at V and 7 bases at J, with 9 bases between the two ends. From germline, CDR1 is SEHNR and CDR2 FQNEAQ (reference sequence). This CDR3 has 12 residues. The CDR3 DNA sequence: TGTGCCAGCAGCTTGACAGCTCGTGGCTACACCTTC. This translates into CASSLTARGYTF.

This chain connects TRBV2 to TRBJ2-3, with D perhaps matching TRBD1 (5 bases). The length of the CDR3 is 14 residues. Germline V gene data show CDR1 as SNHLY and CDR2 as FYNNEI. The V end lost 4 bases, the J end lost 7 bases, and 15 bases lay between the germline ends. In nucleotides, the CDR3 is TGTGCCAGCAGTGTGAAAGGGGATTCAAATACGCAGTATTTT. Encoded protein: CASSVKGDSNTQYF.

This clonotype was seen many times. The J gene is TRBJ2-7, the V gene TRBV18; the D gene is possibly TRBD1 (6 bases). V shed 1 base and J shed 6 bases, with 13 bases lying between them. Germline V gives CDR1 KGHSH, CDR2 LQKENI. The CDR3 has 14 amino acids. CDR3 residues: CASSPRQQGAEQYF. The DNA of the CDR3 is TGTGCCAGCTCACCACGCCAACAGGGAGCCGAGCAGTACTTC.

The chain is built from TRBV6-2 or TRBV6-3 and TRBJ1-3; D is undetermined. Germline V gives CDR1 MNHEY, CDR2 SVGEGT. The CDR3 loop spans 11 amino acids. V lost 6 bases to trimming and J lost 3 bases, with 3 bases between them. The CDR3 loop reads CASRLGNTIYF. As DNA, the CDR3 is TGTGCCAGCAGACTTGGAAACACCATATATTTT.

This clonotype occurred many times. The gene calls are TRBV3-1 and TRBJ1-1; D unresolved. The CDR3 runs to 15 residues. Trimming shortened V by 1 base and J by 0 bases, and 9 bases separated the two germline ends. Per the germline V gene, CDR1 is LGHDT and CDR2 is YNNKEL (reference sequence). CDR3 protein: CASSQGGRMNTEAFF. In nucleotides, the CDR3 is TGTGCCAGCAGCCAAGGAGGACGGATGAACACTGAAGCTTTCTTT.

The genes are TRBV6-6 and TRBJ1-1, with TRBD1 matching over 11 bases. V was clipped by 0 bases and J by 5 bases; unmatched bases: 2. CDR3 length: 15 amino acids. CDR1 MNHNY and CDR2 SVGAGI come from the germline V gene (reference sequence). The CDR3 DNA reads TGTGCCAGCAGTTACTCGGACAGGGGGCGGACTGAAGCTTTCTTT. As protein: CASSYSDRGRTEAFF.

V and J are TRBV18 and TRBJ2-1, with 10 bases lining up with TRBD2. The CDR3 sequence is 15 residues long. After removal of 8 bases from V and 10 bases from J, the junction contained 14 bases not matched to a gene. Germline CDR1 is KGHSH and CDR2 is LQKENI. In DNA form, the CDR3 reads TGTGCCAGCCAGACAGCGGGAGGGCTTATCACAGAGCAGTTCTTC. Its translation: CASQTAGGLITEQFF.

As to this clonotype: It may be a read error: a sequence one base away is much more abundant. This chain uses TRBV7-9 with TRBJ2-1; the match to TRBD2 covers 14 bases. The CDR3 spans 17 residues. V was clipped by 5 bases and J by 0 bases; unmatched bases: 3. Germline lookup yields CDR1 SEHNR and CDR2 FQNEAQ (reference sequence). The CDR3 nucleotides are TGTGCCAGCAGCGCCGGGACTAGCGGGAGCTCCTACAATGAGCAGTTCTTC. Translation gives CASSAGTSGSSYNEQFF.

J is TRBJ2-1 and V is TRBV6-2 or TRBV6-3; 12 bases agree with TRBD2. The CDR3 runs to 17 residues. V dropped 7 bases and J dropped 8; count of bases not matched to a gene: 15. Germline-derived CDR1 and CDR2 are MNHEY and SVGEGT. The CDR3 is CASNQNRLAGVMDEQFF. For the CDR3, the DNA is TGTGCCAGCAACCAAAATCGACTAGCGGGAGTCATGGATGAGCAGTTCTTC.

This clonotype was counted ten times or more. The chain links TRBV27 to TRBJ1-1; TRBD1 might be the D (5 bases). The length of the CDR3 is 14 residues. Trimming removed 5 bases from V and 4 bases from J, with 14 bases in between. Germline loops: CDR1 MNHEY, CDR2 SMNVEV (reference sequence). CDR3 in amino acids: CASSRPGAGTEAFF. The CDR3 DNA follows: TGTGCCAGCAGTCGGCCCGGGGCCGGCACTGAAGCTTTCTTT.

This rearrangement joins TRBV20-1 to TRBJ1-1; D gene ambiguous. This CDR3 has 13 residues. The ends were cut back, 6 bases at V and 1 base at J, with 12 bases in the middle. Germline-derived CDR1 and CDR2 are DFQATT and SNEGSKA (reference sequence). The CDR3 reads CSAHWSTNTEAFF. The CDR3 DNA reads TGCAGTGCCCATTGGTCTACGAACACTGAAGCTTTCTTT.

This clonotype has at least ten counts. The CDR3 region is CSAVNLAGLTDTQYF. In DNA form, the CDR3 reads TGCAGTGCCGTGAATCTAGCGGGGCTCACAGATACGCAGTATTTT. The genes are TRBV20-1 and TRBJ2-3; 9 nucleotides match TRBD2. The CDR3 totals 15 residues. Per germline, CDR1 DFQATT and CDR2 SNEGSKA (reference sequence). With 6 bases clipped from V and 2 bases from J, the junction kept 9 bases outside the gene matches.

This clonotype was seen ten or more times. J is TRBJ2-7 and V is TRBV29-1; no clear D gene. Germline CDR1 reads SQVTM; CDR2 reads ANQGSEA. The CDR3 contains 16 residues. The V and J ends lost 2 bases and 4 bases respectively, with 21 bases between them. CDR3 in DNA: TGCAGCGTTGAACAGAGGAAGAGCCCAGCTATTTACGAGCAGTACTTC. This codes for CSVEQRKSPAIYEQYF.

The chain employs TRBV7-9 and TRBJ2-3; maybe TRBD2 (6 bases). The V end was cut by 2 bases, the J end by 4 bases, with 16 bases between. This CDR3 is 16 amino acids long. The V gene's germline CDR1 is SEHNR and CDR2 FQNEAQ (reference sequence). The CDR3 nucleotides are TGTGCCAGCAGCTTAACTTTGGAGGGCCCCGCAGATACGCAGTATTTT. Amino acids: CASSLTLEGPADTQYF. Full variable domain (remainder filled in from reference TRBV7-9 and TRBJ2-3): DTGVSQNPRHKITKRGQNVTFRCDPISEHNRLYWYRQTLGQGPEFLTYFQNEAQLEKSRLLSDRFSAERPKGSFSTLEIQRTEQGDSAMYLCASSLTLEGPADTQYFGPGTRLTVL.

This clonotype was counted many times. The chain employs TRBV12-3 or TRBV12-4 and TRBJ2-1; TRBD1 might be the D (7 bases). The CDR3 totals 13 residues. V was trimmed by 4 bases and J by 9 bases, leaving 13 bases between them. The CDR3, as DNA: TGTGCCAGCAGTTCCAGGGGGGACGGTGAGCAGTTCTTC. Translated: CASSSRGDGEQFF.

The table lists this clonotype with many counts. The V gene is TRBV11-2, the J gene TRBJ2-6, with 9 nucleotides matching TRBD1. Looked up from germline, CDR1 is SGHAT and CDR2 is FQNNGV. The CDR3 covers 16 residues. V gave up 4 bases and J gave up 1 base; unmatched junction bases: 2. CDR3: CASSSGTGSGANVLTF. In nucleotides, the CDR3 is TGTGCCAGCAGCTCCGGGACAGGGTCTGGGGCCAACGTCCTGACTTTC. The whole variable domain, filled in from reference TRBV11-2 and TRBJ2-6, reads EAGVAQSPRYKIIEKRQSVAFWCNPISGHATLYWYQQILGQGPKLLIQFQNNGVVDDSQLPKDRFSAERLKGVDSTLKIQPAKLEDSAVYLCASSSGTGSGANVLTFGAGSRLTVL.

The chain recombines TRBV4-2 with TRBJ1-5, with D uncertain. CDR3 length: 19 amino acids. V lost 1 base, J lost 3 bases, and 22 bases lay in between. CDR1 is LGHNA and CDR2 is YNFKEQ in the germline V gene. The CDR3 reads CASSQAESPLERYNQPQHF. The CDR3 nucleotides are TGTGCCAGCAGCCAAGCAGAGTCCCCCTTGGAACGGTACAATCAGCCCCAGCATTTT.